This TCR beta chain is from a study of blood T cell repertoires in COVID-19 (dated by TCRdb to 2019 to 2021). Regarding the research as a whole: The collaborator samples originated in the United States, Italy and Spain and spanned the acute and convalescent phases of COVID-19. The prospective study material was composed of cDNA or gDNA derived from T cells, B-cell-depleted T cells, or PBMCs. Deeply sampled blood TCRbeta repertoires from subjects exposed to, actively infected with, or recovered from COVID-19 were included in the dataset. The repertoires were made available in a free public database intended to serve as a resource for research on the immune response to SARS-CoV-2. The samples were drawn from the first 160 participants of the ongoing ImmuneRACE study and from under 1,500 subjects provided by 6 global collaborators. A de-identified subject ID, COVID-19 status, age in years and sex were almost always included in the sample metadata. Where HLA class I and class II types were available, the types were taken from metadata supplied by the sample provider, not from assay-based typing.

The immunoSEQ Assay, a bias-controlled multiplex PCR, was used to amplify TCRbeta CDR3 regions from genomic DNA. Per the original workflow: Within the assay, amplification of reference gene primers was used to estimate how many nucleated cells each sample contained. To quantify the absolute abundance of each unique TCRbeta CDR3 rearrangement, sequence reads were collapsed and filtered. For each sample, productive Simpson clonality was calculated by taking the square root of Simpson's diversity index across productive rearrangements. Drawn from immuneACCESS, this table holds only the in-frame rearrangements with V and J called that TCRdb kept. Clones are partly lost; checked studies trace under half to an unresolved V gene and leave the rest unexplained. V and J calls and clone size are copied from that table; D and trimming were computed from the DNA. A total of more than 25,000 clones appear in this sample, about 86% of them only once. Around 16% of the sample belongs to the ten largest clones.

Paper-wide results and their limitations: The amount of clinical and demographic metadata varied by source and participant and was provided uncurated.

The CDR3 goes from the cysteine to the phenylalanine over 17 residues. CDR3 DNA is the only sequence kept; it has 51 bases, read in frame from the first base. The trim is 5 bases for V and 1 base for J, with a gap of 20 bases between the germline ends. CDR1 and CDR2, looked up from the germline V gene (reference sequence), are MNHEY and SMNVEV. Each collaborating institution followed its own protocols to collect whole blood in K2EDTA tubes. For TCRbeta analysis, collaborator samples were shipped as frozen whole blood, as isolated PBMCs, or as DNA extracted from either sample type. As to this clone: The target of this receptor is not known. It has no much larger one-base neighbor in the sample; base qualities were not kept.

The V and J segments used are TRBV27 and TRBJ2-5; D gene: possibly TRBD1, on 6 matching bases. The material sequenced was peripheral blood. The receptor's source is a man aged 65-85 years with acute or convalescent COVID-19. This receptor has the CDR3 CASSPLLQGLRQETQYF. The DNA sequence reads TGTGCCAGCAGTCCCCTTTTACAGGGCTTACGCCAAGAGACCCAGTACTTC.